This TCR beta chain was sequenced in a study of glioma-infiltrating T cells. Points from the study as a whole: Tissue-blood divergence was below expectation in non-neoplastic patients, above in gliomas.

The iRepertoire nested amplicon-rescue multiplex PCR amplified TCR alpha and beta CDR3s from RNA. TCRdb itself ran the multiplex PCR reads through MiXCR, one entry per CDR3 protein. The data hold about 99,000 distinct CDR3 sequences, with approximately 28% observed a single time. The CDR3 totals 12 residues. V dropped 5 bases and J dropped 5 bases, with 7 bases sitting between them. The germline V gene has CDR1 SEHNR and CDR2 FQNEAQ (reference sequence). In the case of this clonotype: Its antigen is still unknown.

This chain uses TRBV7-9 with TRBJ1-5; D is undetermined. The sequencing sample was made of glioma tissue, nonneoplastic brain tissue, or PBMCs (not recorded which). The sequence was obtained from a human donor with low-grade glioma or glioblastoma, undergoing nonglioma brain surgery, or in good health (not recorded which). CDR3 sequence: CASSSWDQPQHF. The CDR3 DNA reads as TGTGCCAGCAGCAGCTGGGATCAGCCCCAGCATTTT.